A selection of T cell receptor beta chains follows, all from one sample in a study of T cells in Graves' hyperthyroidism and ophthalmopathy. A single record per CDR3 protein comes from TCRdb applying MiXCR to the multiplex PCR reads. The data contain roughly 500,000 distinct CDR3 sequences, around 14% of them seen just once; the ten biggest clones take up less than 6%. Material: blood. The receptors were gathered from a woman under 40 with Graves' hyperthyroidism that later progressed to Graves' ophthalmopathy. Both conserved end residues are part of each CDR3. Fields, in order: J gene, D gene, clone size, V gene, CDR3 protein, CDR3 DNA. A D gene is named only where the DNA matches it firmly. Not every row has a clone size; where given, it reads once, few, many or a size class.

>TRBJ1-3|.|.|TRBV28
CASSLRTPGNTIYF
TGTGCCAGCAGTTTACGGACCCCTGGAAACACCATATATTTT
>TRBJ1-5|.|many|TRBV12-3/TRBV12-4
CASSPYQQPQHF
TGTGCCAGCAGTCCTTACCAGCAGCCCCAGCATTTT
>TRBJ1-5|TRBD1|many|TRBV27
CASSPTGGAGQPQHF
TGTGCCAGCAGTCCGACAGGGGGAGCGGGGCAGCCCCAGCATTTT
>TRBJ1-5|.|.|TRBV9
CASSTRGVFGQPQHF
TGTGCCAGCAGCACAAGAGGGGTATTCGGTCAGCCCCAGCATTTT
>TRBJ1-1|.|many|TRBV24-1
CATSDFIGAGNTEAFF
TGTGCCACCAGTGATTTTATTGGGGCAGGGAACACTGAAGCTTTCTTT
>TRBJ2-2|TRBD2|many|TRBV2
CASRVSLAGDETGELFF
TGTGCCAGCAGGGTTAGTCTAGCGGGAGACGAGACCGGGGAGCTGTTTTTT
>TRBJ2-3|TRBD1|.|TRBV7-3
CASRFDRASTDTQYF
TGTGCCAGCAGGTTCGACAGGGCGTCGACAGATACGCAGTATTTT
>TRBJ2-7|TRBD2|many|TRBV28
CASSLSSGRDYEQYF
TGTGCCAGCAGCCTCTCTAGCGGGAGAGACTACGAGCAGTACTTC
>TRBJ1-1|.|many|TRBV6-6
CASSYGGGRTEAFF
TGTGCCAGCAGTTACGGAGGGGGGCGGACTGAAGCTTTCTTT
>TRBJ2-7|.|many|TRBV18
CASSPQGTSEQYF
TGTGCCAGCTCCCCGCAGGGGACCTCCGAGCAGTACTTC
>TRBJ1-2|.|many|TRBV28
CASSWGGNYGYTF
TGTGCCAGCTCCTGGGGGGGAAACTATGGCTACACCTTC
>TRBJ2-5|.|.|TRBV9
CASSPWAQETQYF
TGTGCCAGCAGCCCCTGGGCCCAAGAGACCCAGTACTTC
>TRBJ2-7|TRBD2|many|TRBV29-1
CSVLGLAEYEQYF
TGCAGCGTACTGGGACTAGCGGAGTACGAGCAGTACTTC
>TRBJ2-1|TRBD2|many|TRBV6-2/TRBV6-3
CASSYSRLAGGEQFF
TGTGCCAGCAGTTACTCGAGGCTAGCGGGTGGGGAGCAGTTCTTC
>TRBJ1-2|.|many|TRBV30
CAWSTTNYGYTF
TGTGCCTGGAGTACAACTAACTATGGCTACACCTTC
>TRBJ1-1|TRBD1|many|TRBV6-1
CASRGTVFTEAFF
TGTGCCAGCAGAGGGACAGTATTCACTGAAGCTTTCTTT
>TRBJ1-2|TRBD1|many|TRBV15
CATSTPDRANGYTF
TGTGCCACCAGTACCCCCGACAGGGCTAATGGCTACACCTTC
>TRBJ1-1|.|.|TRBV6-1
CATRSGGGTEAFF
TGTGCCACACGGTCCGGGGGAGGCACTGAAGCTTTCTTT
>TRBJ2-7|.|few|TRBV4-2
CASGDSLSYEQYF
TGTGCCAGTGGGGACTCCCTCTCCTACGAGCAGTACTTC